This TCR beta chain was identified in a study of early T cells in non-severe SARS-CoV-2 infection. Whole-study results and caveats: The VDJdb matching leaned toward anti-spike CD8 responses and overlooked private and CD4 specificities.

Germline CDR1 is SEHNR and CDR2 is FQNEAQ (reference sequence). V was pared by 6 bases and J by 2 bases, with 17 bases between. The CDR3 length is 17 residues. Individual cDNA molecules were tagged with unique molecular identifiers. TCRdb reprocessed the 5' RACE reads via MiXCR and lists one record per CDR3 protein. The sample shows fewer than 25,000 distinct CDR3 sequences, 3.6% of them seen only once. Ten or more counts support this clonotype. Its antigen is not identified. The rearrangement uses TRBV7-9 and TRBJ2-6; D is ambiguous. The receptor comes from an adult who was a healthcare worker with PCR-confirmed SARS-CoV-2 infection or an uninfected control (not recorded which). The sample taken for sequencing was whole blood. The CDR3 here is CASSSDLGSAGANVLTF. The CDR3 DNA is TGTGCCAGCAGTTCCGATTTAGGGTCTGCTGGGGCCAACGTCCTGACTTTC.